These T cell receptor beta chains were read from a single sample in a study of T-cell reconstitution after alpha-beta-depleted transplantation in children. Via MiXCR, TCRdb re-called the PCR reads, giving one row per CDR3 protein. The sample lists around 100,000 distinct CDR3 sequences; about a tenth were seen once. Material: PBMCs, obtained before TCRalphabeta/CD19-depleted stem cell transplant. These receptors originate from a boy between 2 and 10 years old with acute lymphoblastic leukemia, due to receive a stem cell transplant. The CDR3 runs from the conserved cysteine through the conserved F or W. D genes are given only for firm matches. The size entry is marked missing in some rows and otherwise reads once, few, many or a size class.

cdr3_nt,cdr3_aa,v_call,j_call,clone_size,d_call
TGTGCCAGCATTTCGTCCCTAGCTGTGGGAACAGATACGCAGTATTTT,CASISSLAVGTDTQYF,TRBV27,TRBJ2-3,few,.
TGCAGTGCTAGGGGCACCCGGGACAGAAACACTGAAGCTTTCTTT,CSARGTRDRNTEAFF,TRBV20-1,TRBJ1-1,.,TRBD1
TGTGCCAGCACCCGGACTAGCGACTACAATGAGCAGTTCTTC,CASTRTSDYNEQFF,TRBV12-3/TRBV12-4,TRBJ2-1,many,TRBD2
TGCAGTGCTAGAGACCCGGTCTCAGGGAAAAACACCATATATTTT,CSARDPVSGKNTIYF,TRBV20-1,TRBJ1-3,few,.
TGTGCCAGCAGTCCAAGTGGGACAGGGGGATACGAGCAGTACTTC,CASSPSGTGGYEQYF,TRBV28,TRBJ2-7,few,TRBD1
TGTGCCAGCAGTTTAATGACAGGGGCCCATGGCTACACCTTC,CASSLMTGAHGYTF,TRBV12-3/TRBV12-4,TRBJ1-2,.,TRBD1
TGTGCCAGCAGTCCGAATACGGGTTTCCAAGAGACCCAGTACTTC,CASSPNTGFQETQYF,TRBV7-6,TRBJ2-5,many,.
TGCGCCAGCAGCAAGGACAGCCAAGAGACCCAGTACTTC,CASSKDSQETQYF,TRBV5-1,TRBJ2-5,few,.
TGTGCCAGCAGCCAAGTAACGGGGAACACCGGGGAGCTGTTTTTT,CASSQVTGNTGELFF,TRBV3-1,TRBJ2-2,few,.
TGTGCCAGCAGCCACGGGACAGAAAACTACGAGCAGTACTTC,CASSHGTENYEQYF,TRBV7-9,TRBJ2-7,few,TRBD1
TGCAGTGCTACGACAGCCACAGATACGCAGTATTTT,CSATTATDTQYF,TRBV20-1,TRBJ2-3,.,.
TGCAGCGTTACCGGGGGAGGGGGACGCACAGATACGCAGTATTTT,CSVTGGGGRTDTQYF,TRBV29-1,TRBJ2-3,.,.
TGCAGTGCTCCCGGGACTAGCGGGAATCTGGAGACCCAGTACTTC,CSAPGTSGNLETQYF,TRBV20-1,TRBJ2-5,many,TRBD2
TGTGCCAGCAGCCAAGGGGCCAATGAGCAGTTCTTC,CASSQGANEQFF,TRBV3-1,TRBJ2-1,few,.
TGCAGCGTTGCCCAGGGGGGGCCACCTGAAGCTTTCTTT,CSVAQGGPPEAFF,TRBV29-1,TRBJ1-1,.,TRBD1
TGTGCCACCAGCCCTATGTGGTCTATGAACACTGAAGCTTTCTTT,CATSPMWSMNTEAFF,TRBV15,TRBJ1-1,.,.
TGCAGTGGAAAAGCGGGAGGAGGGACCCAGTACTTC,CSGKAGGGTQYF,TRBV20-1,TRBJ2-5,.,TRBD2
TGTGCCAGCAGCGCGCAGGGGGCAGATACGCAGTATTTT,CASSAQGADTQYF,TRBV9,TRBJ2-3,few,TRBD1
TGTGCCAGCAGCTTAGAGTCGCAAATGAGGGAGATAAGCACAGATACGCAGTATTTT,CASSLESQMREISTDTQYF,TRBV7-8,TRBJ2-3,.,.
TGCAGCGCCTGGGTCGGCATTATCAACAACTATGGCTACACCTTC,CSAWVGIINNYGYTF,TRBV29-1,TRBJ1-2,.,.
TGTGCCAGCAGCCCGGGGGGACGGTTGGGTGAGCAGTTCTTC,CASSPGGRLGEQFF,TRBV7-8,TRBJ2-1,.,TRBD2
TGCAGTGCCGACCGGGAGGCGGAGACCCAGTACTTC,CSADREAETQYF,TRBV20-1,TRBJ2-5,few,TRBD2
TGCAGTGCTAGAGGCCGGGCTAGCGGGACCTACGAGCAGTACTTC,CSARGRASGTYEQYF,TRBV20-1,TRBJ2-7,many,TRBD2
TGTGCCACCAGCAGAGTCCCTCTAAATACGCAGTATTTT,CATSRVPLNTQYF,TRBV15,TRBJ2-3,many,.
TGCAGCGTTGAAGGGACAGCTTATGGCTACACCTTC,CSVEGTAYGYTF,TRBV29-1,TRBJ1-2,.,.
TGCGCCAGCAGCTTACCGACTACGGGGAACACTGAAGCTTTCTTT,CASSLPTTGNTEAFF,TRBV5-1,TRBJ1-1,many,.
TGCAGTGCTAGAGATCGGGGACAGTTCTACGAGCAGTACTTC,CSARDRGQFYEQYF,TRBV20-1,TRBJ2-7,few,TRBD1
TGTGCCAGCAGCCGATATCAAAGCTCTGGAAACACCATATATTTT,CASSRYQSSGNTIYF,TRBV11-2,TRBJ1-3,few,.
TGTGCCAGCTCACCACCGAGCGTGCGGGAAGGGGCCCGTTTAAGGGGCTACACCTTC,CASSPPSVREGARLRGYTF,TRBV18,TRBJ1-2,few,.
TGTGCCAGCAGTTTTTGGGGCGGGGAGCTGGTTTTT,CASSFWGGELVF,TRBV12-3/TRBV12-4,TRBJ2-2,.,.
TGCGCCACCCAGGGACTAGCGGGAGGGAATGAGCAGTTCTTC,CATQGLAGGNEQFF,TRBV10-2,TRBJ2-1,few,TRBD2
TGTGCCAGCAGCTTAACCACGGGAGGAACGGACAATGAGCAGTTCTTC,CASSLTTGGTDNEQFF,TRBV7-9,TRBJ2-1,.,TRBD2
TGTGCCACCAGCAGGGACAGGTCCATGAACACTGAAGCTTTCTTT,CATSRDRSMNTEAFF,TRBV15,TRBJ1-1,.,TRBD1
TGTGCCAGCAGTTCCCCTTTTGCTCTCCAAGGCACAGATACGCAGTATTTT,CASSSPFALQGTDTQYF,TRBV28,TRBJ2-3,few,.
TGCAGTGCTGATGGACAGGGTGGGACAGATACGCAGTATTTT,CSADGQGGTDTQYF,TRBV20-1,TRBJ2-3,few,TRBD1
TGTGCCTGGAGTATTGCACTCTTAGGCACAGATACGCAGTATTTT,CAWSIALLGTDTQYF,TRBV30,TRBJ2-3,many,.
TGCGCCAGCAGCTTGGGAGTGAGAAACTATGGCTACACCTTC,CASSLGVRNYGYTF,TRBV5-1,TRBJ1-2,.,.
TGTGCCAGCAGCCACACACTGGGACTCAGCACAGATACGCAGTATTTT,CASSHTLGLSTDTQYF,TRBV3-1,TRBJ2-3,many,.
TGTGCCAGCAGGATGAGAGGTCAGCCCCAGCATTTT,CASRMRGQPQHF,TRBV6-6,TRBJ1-5,many,.
TGTGCCAGCAGCCTTCGAACTAGCGGGAGAGGGGATGAGACCCAGTACTTC,CASSLRTSGRGDETQYF,TRBV3-1,TRBJ2-5,many,TRBD2
TGTGCCAGCAGCTCACAGGGGATCGGATATTTGGAGACCCAGTACTTC,CASSSQGIGYLETQYF,TRBV7-8,TRBJ2-5,.,TRBD1
TGCAGTGCTCTTTCGACAGAAACCTACGAGCAGTACTTC,CSALSTETYEQYF,TRBV20-1,TRBJ2-7,.,.
TGTGCCAGCATCTTCCTTGACATCTCGACGGGTGAAGCTTTCTTT,CASIFLDISTGEAFF,TRBV12-3/TRBV12-4,TRBJ1-1,.,.
TGTGCCAGCAGCCGAACAGGGACCCTTAGGGCCCAGCATTTT,CASSRTGTLRAQHF,TRBV5-5,TRBJ1-5,.,.
TGCAGTGCTAGAGAATGGTCTGTCTGGGGACTAGCGGGTTTCGTAGGGGAGACCCAGTACTTC,CSAREWSVWGLAGFVGETQYF,TRBV20-1,TRBJ2-5,.,TRBD2
TGCGCCAGCGGCCGCTCTAGCGGGAGTATCACCGGGGAGCTGTTTTTT,CASGRSSGSITGELFF,TRBV10-2,TRBJ2-2,many,TRBD2
TGTGCCAGCAGTTACTCGCAATTGGGGGAGAACACTGAAGCTTTCTTT,CASSYSQLGENTEAFF,TRBV6-5,TRBJ1-1,few,.